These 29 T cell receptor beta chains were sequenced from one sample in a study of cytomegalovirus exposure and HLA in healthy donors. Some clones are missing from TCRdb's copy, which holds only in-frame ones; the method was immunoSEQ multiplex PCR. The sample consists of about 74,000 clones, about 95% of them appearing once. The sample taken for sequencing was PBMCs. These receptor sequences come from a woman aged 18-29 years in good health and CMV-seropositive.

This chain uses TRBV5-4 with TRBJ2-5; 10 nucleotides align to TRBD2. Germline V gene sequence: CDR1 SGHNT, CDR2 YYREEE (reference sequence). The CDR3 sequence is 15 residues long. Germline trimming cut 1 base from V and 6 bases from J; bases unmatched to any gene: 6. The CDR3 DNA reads TGTGCCAGCAGCTTGACTAGCGGGGTCTATAAGACCCAGTACTTC. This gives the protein CASSLTSGVYKTQYF.

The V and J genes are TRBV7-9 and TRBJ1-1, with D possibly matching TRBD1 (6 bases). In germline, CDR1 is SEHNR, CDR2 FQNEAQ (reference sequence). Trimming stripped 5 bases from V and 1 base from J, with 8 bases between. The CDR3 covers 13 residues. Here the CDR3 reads CASSPQGNTEAFF. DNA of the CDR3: TGTGCCAGCAGCCCACAGGGGAACACTGAAGCTTTCTTT.

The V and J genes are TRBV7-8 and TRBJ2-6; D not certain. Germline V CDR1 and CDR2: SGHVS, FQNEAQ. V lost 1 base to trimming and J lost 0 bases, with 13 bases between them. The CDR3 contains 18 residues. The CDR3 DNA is TGTGCCAGCAGCTTAGGCCAGACTTTCCTCTCTGGGGCCAACGTCCTGACTTTC. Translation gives CASSLGQTFLSGANVLTF.

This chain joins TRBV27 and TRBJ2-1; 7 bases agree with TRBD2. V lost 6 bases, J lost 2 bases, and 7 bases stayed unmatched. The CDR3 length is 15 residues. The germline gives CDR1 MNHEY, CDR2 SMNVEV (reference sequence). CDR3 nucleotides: TGTGCCAGCAGGTGGGGGGGGAATCCCTACAATGAGCAGTTCTTC. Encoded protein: CASRWGGNPYNEQFF.

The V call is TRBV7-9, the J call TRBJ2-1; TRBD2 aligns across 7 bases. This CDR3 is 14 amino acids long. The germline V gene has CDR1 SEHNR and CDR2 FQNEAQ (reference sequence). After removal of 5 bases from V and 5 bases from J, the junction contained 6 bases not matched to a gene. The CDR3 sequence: CASSKEGGNNEQFF. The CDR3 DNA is TGTGCCAGCAGCAAGGAGGGAGGGAACAATGAGCAGTTCTTC. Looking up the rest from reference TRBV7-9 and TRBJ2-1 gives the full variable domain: DTGVSQNPRHKITKRGQNVTFRCDPISEHNRLYWYRQTLGQGPEFLTYFQNEAQLEKSRLLSDRFSAERPKGSFSTLEIQRTEQGDSAMYLCASSKEGGNNEQFFGPGTRLTVL.

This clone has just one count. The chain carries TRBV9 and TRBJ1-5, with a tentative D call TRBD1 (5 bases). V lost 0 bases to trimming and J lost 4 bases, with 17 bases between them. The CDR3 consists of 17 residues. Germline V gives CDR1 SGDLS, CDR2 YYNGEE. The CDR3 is CASSVESRVQGNQPQHF. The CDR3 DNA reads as TGTGCCAGCAGCGTAGAAAGCAGGGTGCAGGGAAATCAGCCCCAGCATTTT.

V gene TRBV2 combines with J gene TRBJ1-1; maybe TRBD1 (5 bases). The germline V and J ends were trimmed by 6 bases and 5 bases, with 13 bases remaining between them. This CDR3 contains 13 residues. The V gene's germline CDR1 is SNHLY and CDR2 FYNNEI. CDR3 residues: CASSVAGFTEAFF. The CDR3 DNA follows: TGTGCCAGCAGCGTCGCAGGGTTTACTGAAGCTTTCTTT.

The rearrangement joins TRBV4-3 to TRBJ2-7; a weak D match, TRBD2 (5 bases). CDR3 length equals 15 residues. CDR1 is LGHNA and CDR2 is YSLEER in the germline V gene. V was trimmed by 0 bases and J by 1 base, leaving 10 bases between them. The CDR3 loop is CASSQDRSGSYEQYF. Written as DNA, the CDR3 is TGCGCCAGCAGCCAAGATCGATCGGGATCCTACGAGCAGTACTTC.

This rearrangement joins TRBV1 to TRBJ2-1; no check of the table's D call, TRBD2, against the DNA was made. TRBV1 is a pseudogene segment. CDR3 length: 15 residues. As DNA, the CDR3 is TGCACCAGCAGCCAAGATGTGCTACCCTACAATGAGCAGTTCTTC. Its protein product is CTSSQDVLPYNEQFF.

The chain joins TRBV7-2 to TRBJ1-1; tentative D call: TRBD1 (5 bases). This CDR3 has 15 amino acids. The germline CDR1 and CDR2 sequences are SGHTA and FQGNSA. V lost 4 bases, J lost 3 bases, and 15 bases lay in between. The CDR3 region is CASSSGRGRDTEAFF. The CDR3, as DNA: TGTGCCAGCAGCTCGGGGAGGGGCAGGGACACTGAAGCTTTCTTT.

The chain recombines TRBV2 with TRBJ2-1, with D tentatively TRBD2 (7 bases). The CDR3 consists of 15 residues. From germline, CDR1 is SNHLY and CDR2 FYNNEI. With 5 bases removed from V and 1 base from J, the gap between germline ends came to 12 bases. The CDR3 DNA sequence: TGTGCCAGCAGTCCGGGGGGCCGATCCTACAATGAGCAGTTCTTC. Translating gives CASSPGGRSYNEQFF.

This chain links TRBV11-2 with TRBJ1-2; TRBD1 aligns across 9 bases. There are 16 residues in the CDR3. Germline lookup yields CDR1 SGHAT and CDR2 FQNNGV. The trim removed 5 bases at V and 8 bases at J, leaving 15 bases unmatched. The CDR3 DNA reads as TGTGCCAGCAGCCATTATGAATCACAGGGGGCGCGAGGCTACACCTTC. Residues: CASSHYESQGARGYTF. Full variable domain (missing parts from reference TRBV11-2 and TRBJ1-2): EAGVAQSPRYKIIEKRQSVAFWCNPISGHATLYWYQQILGQGPKLLIQFQNNGVVDDSQLPKDRFSAERLKGVDSTLKIQPAKLEDSAVYLCASSHYESQGARGYTFGSGTRLTVV.

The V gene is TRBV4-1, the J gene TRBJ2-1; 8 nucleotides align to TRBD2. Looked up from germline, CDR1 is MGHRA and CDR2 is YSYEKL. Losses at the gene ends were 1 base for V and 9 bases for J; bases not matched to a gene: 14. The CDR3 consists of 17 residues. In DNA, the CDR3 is TGCGCCAGCAGCCAAGCTAACGCGGGGGGCGGGCTTAGTGAGCAGTTCTTC. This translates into CASSQANAGGGLSEQFF.

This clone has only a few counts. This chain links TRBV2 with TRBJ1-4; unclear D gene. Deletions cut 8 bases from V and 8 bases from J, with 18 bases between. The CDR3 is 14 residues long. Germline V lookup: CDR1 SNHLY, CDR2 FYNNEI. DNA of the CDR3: TGTGCCAGCGCTAAGGAGGGTTTTGAAGAAAAACTGTTTTTT. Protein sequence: CASAKEGFEEKLFF.

The CDR3: CASSFLDRGTEAFF. CDR3 sequence (DNA): TGTGCCAGCAGTTTTCTTGACAGGGGCACTGAAGCTTTCTTT. The chain recombines TRBV27 with TRBJ1-1, with 8 bases fitting TRBD1. V gave up 3 bases and J gave up 4 bases; unmatched junction bases: 4. CDR1 MNHEY and CDR2 SMNVEV come from the germline V gene (reference sequence). This CDR3 has 14 amino acids.

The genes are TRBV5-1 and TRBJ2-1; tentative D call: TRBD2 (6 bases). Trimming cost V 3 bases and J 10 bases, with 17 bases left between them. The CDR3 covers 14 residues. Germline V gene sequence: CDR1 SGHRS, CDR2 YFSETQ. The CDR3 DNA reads TGCGCCAGCAGCTCACCGGGAGCCGATTTGGAGCAGTTCTTC. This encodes CASSSPGADLEQFF.

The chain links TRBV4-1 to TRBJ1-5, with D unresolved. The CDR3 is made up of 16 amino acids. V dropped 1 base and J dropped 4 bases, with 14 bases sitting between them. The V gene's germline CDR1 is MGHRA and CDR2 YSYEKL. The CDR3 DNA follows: TGCGCCAGCAGCCAAGTCCCAAGTGGCGGTAATCAGCCCCAGCATTTT. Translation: CASSQVPSGGNQPQHF.

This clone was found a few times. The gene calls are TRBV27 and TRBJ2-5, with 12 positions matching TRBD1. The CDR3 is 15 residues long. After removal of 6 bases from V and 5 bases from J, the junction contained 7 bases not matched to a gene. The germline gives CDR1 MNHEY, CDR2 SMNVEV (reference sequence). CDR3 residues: CASSGDRGPWETQYF. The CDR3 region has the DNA TGTGCCAGCAGCGGGGACAGGGGGCCCTGGGAGACCCAGTACTTC.

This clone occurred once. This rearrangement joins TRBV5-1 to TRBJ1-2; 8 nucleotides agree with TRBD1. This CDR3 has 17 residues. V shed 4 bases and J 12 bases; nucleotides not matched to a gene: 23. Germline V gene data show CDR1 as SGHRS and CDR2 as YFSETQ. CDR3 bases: TGCGCCAGCAGCCGGGGGACAGGAGCCGGAAAATTGGAGCCTCACACCTTC. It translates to CASSRGTGAGKLEPHTF.

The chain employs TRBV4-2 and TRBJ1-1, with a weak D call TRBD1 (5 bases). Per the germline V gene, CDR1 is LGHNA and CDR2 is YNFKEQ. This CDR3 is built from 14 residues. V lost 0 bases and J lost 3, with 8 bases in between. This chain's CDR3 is CASSQEVRDTEAFF. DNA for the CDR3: TGTGCCAGCAGCCAAGAGGTCAGGGACACTGAAGCTTTCTTT.

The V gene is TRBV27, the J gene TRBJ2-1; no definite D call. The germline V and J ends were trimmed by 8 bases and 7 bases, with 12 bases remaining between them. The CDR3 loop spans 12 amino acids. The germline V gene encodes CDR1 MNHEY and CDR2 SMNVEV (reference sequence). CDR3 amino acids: CASCTPENEQFF. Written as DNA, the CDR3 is TGTGCCAGCTGCACCCCCGAGAATGAGCAGTTCTTC.

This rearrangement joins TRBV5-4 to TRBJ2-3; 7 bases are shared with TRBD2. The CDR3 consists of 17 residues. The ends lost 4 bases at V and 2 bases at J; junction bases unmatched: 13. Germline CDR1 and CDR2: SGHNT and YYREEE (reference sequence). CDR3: CASSQAGRPSHTDTQYF. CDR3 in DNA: TGTGCCAGCAGCCAAGCGGGGCGGCCCTCCCACACAGATACGCAGTATTTT.

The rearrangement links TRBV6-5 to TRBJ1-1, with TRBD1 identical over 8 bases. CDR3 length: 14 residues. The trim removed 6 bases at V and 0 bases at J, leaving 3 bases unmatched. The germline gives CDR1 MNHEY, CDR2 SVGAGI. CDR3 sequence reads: CASSRTGMNTEAFF. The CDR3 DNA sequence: TGTGCCAGCAGCCGGACAGGGATGAACACTGAAGCTTTCTTT.

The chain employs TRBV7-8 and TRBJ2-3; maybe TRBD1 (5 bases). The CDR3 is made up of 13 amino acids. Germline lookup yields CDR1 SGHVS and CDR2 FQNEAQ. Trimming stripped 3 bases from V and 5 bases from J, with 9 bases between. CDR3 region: CASSLQGLDTQYF. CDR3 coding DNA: TGTGCCAGCAGCTTGCAGGGATTAGATACGCAGTATTTT.

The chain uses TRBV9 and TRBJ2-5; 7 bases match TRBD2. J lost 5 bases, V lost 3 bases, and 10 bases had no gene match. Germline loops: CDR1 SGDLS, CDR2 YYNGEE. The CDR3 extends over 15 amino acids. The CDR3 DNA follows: TGTGCCAGCAGCGCGATACTAGCGCCCATGGAGACCCAGTACTTC. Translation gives CASSAILAPMETQYF.

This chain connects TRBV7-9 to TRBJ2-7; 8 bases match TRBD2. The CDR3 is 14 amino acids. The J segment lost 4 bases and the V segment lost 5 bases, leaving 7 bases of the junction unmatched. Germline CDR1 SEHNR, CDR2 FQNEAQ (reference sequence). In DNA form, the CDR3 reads TGTGCCAGCAGCATTACTAGCGGCCCATACGAGCAGTACTTC. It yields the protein CASSITSGPYEQYF.

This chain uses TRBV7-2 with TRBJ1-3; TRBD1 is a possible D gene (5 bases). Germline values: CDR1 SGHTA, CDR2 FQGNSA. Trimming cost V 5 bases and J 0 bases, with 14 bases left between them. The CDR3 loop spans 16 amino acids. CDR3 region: CASSRITGVSGNTIYF. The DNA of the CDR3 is TGTGCCAGCAGCCGCATCACAGGAGTCTCTGGAAACACCATATATTTT. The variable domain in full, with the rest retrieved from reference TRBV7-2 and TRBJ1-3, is GAGVSQSPSNKVTEKGKDVELRCDPISGHTALYWYRQSLGQGLEFLIYFQGNSAPDKSGLPSDRFSAERTGGSVSTLTIQRTQQEDSAVYLCASSRITGVSGNTIYFGEGSWLTVV.

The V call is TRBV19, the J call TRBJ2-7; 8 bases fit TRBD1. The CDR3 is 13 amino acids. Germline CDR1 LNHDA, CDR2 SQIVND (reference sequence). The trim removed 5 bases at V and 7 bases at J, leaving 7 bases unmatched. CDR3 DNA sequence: TGTGCCAGTAGTTTGGCAGGGGGCCGAGAGCAGTACTTC. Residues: CASSLAGGREQYF.

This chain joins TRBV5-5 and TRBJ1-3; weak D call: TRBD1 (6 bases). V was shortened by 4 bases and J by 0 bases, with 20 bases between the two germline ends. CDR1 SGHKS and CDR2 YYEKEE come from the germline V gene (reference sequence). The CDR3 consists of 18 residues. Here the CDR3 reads CASSTRPPSGDSGNTIYF. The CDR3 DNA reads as TGTGCCAGCAGCACGCGACCTCCTTCAGGGGACTCTGGAAACACCATATATTTT.